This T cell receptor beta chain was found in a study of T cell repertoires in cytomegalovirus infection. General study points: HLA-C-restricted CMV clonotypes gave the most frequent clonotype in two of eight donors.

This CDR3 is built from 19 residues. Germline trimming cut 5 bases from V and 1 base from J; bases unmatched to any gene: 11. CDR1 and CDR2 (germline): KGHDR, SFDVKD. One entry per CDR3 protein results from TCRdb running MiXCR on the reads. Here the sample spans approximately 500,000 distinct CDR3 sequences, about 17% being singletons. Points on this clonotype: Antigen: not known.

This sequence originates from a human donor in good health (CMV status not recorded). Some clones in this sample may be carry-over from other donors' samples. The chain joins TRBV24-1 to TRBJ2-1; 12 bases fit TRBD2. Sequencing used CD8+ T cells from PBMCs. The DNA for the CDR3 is TGTGCCACCAGTGTAGCGACTAGCGGGAGCGCGGGGTCCTACAATGAGCAGTTCTTC. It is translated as CATSVATSGSAGSYNEQFF.